This TCR beta chain was recorded in a study of T cell responses to AZD1222 COVID-19 vaccine. Assay: immunoSEQ multiplex PCR; the TCRdb copy retains only in-frame clones and omits some. The repertoire holds about 75,000 clones, about 91% seen once, with about a tenth in the top ten. As concerns this clone: Its specificity is not known.

Germline V lookup: CDR1 SGHTS, CDR2 YDEGEE. The CDR3 has 14 amino acids. Trimming pared 1 base from V and 4 bases from J, leaving 9 bases between. Study findings and constraints: At baseline, seropositivity was found in only six or seven AZD1222 recipients.

The clonotype comes from an adult who received the MenACWY meningococcal vaccine as a control. This sequence joins TRBV5-8 and TRBJ1-5; D is perhaps TRBD1 (5 bases). The sequences come from peripheral blood, collected 28 days after the second dose of the MenACWY control vaccine. CDR3 in amino acids: CASSLSRENQPQHF. The DNA for the CDR3 is TGTGCCAGCAGCTTGTCCAGGGAGAATCAGCCCCAGCATTTT.